What follows are 22 T cell receptor beta chains derived from one specimen sequenced in a study of human T cells and chemical hapten exposure. One entry per CDR3 protein, called by TCRdb with MiXCR from the RACE reads. The sample has approximately 370,000 distinct CDR3 sequences; roughly 6% are singletons. This sample's time point: pre-sensitization, week 0. Stated treatment: therapeutic diphenylcyclopropenone sensitization with weekly scalp DPC. The sample consisted of whole blood, taken in connection with sensitization to the hapten diphenylcyclopropenone (DPC). The receptor set was obtained from a woman aged 18-30 years with alopecia areata. Some clones in this sample may be carry-over from other donors' samples.

The genes are TRBV5-1 and TRBJ2-3, with 8 bases that match TRBD1. After removal of 2 bases from V and 10 bases from J, the junction contained 9 bases not matched to a gene. The CDR3 extends over 14 amino acids. Per the germline V gene, CDR1 is SGHRS and CDR2 is YFSETQ. DNA of the CDR3: TGCGCCAGCAGCTTAATCGACAGGGGTAGATCGCAGTATTTT. Protein: CASSLIDRGRSQYF.

The chain employs TRBV4-3 and TRBJ1-1, with 12 bases that match TRBD1. The CDR3 covers 18 residues. Trimming at V came to 1 base and at J to 0 bases, leaving 6 bases not matched to a gene. The germline V gene has CDR1 LGHNA and CDR2 YSLEER. The chain's CDR3 is CASSQGTGTGGLNTEAFF. CDR3 coding DNA: TGCGCCAGCAGCCAAGGAACCGGGACAGGGGGCTTGAACACTGAAGCTTTCTTT.

This clonotype appeared many times. This sequence joins TRBV28 and TRBJ1-5; D gene uncertain. The CDR3 covers 12 residues. Germline-derived CDR1 and CDR2 are MDHEN and SYDVKM. Trimming removed 5 bases from V and 8 bases from J, with 10 bases in between. CDR3 sequence reads: CASSPGIEPQHF. In nucleotides, the CDR3 is TGTGCCAGCAGTCCCGGGATAGAGCCCCAGCATTTT. Using reference TRBV28 and TRBJ1-5 for the parts outside the CDR3, the full variable domain is DVKVTQSSRYLVKRTGEKVFLECVQDMDHENMFWYRQDPGLGLRLIYFSYDVKMKEKGDIPEGYSVSREKKERFSLILESASTNQTSMYLCASSPGIEPQHFGDGTRLSIL.

This clonotype showed up just a few times. The J gene is TRBJ2-1, the V gene TRBV7-9; 8 bases map to TRBD1. CDR3 length equals 14 residues. The germline V gene has CDR1 SEHNR and CDR2 FQNEAQ (reference sequence). Unmatched junction bases numbered 4, after V lost 4 bases and J lost 5 bases. The CDR3 region is CASSSGDRNNEQFF. CDR3 coding DNA: TGTGCCAGCAGCTCCGGGGACAGGAACAATGAGCAGTTCTTC.

This clonotype appeared many times. The V gene is TRBV6-2 or TRBV6-3, the J gene TRBJ2-1; D is perhaps TRBD1 or TRBD2 (6 bases each). The V gene's germline CDR1 is MNHEY and CDR2 SVGEGT. This CDR3 spans 15 amino acids. The V and J ends lost 2 bases and 2 bases respectively, with 10 bases between them. CDR3 nucleotides: TGTGCCAGCAGTTACGTGGGGGGCCCCTACAATGAGCAGTTCTTC. Its protein is CASSYVGGPYNEQFF.

The rearrangement uses TRBV12-3 or TRBV12-4 and TRBJ2-2; D assignment may be TRBD1 or TRBD2 (6 bases each). This CDR3 is built from 16 residues. Trimming shortened V by 4 bases and J by 6 bases, and 18 bases separated the two germline ends. The CDR3 region has the DNA TGTGCCAGCAGTTACGGAGGGACAACTAATGCCGGGGAGCTGTTTTTT. Its translation is CASSYGGTTNAGELFF.

This chain links TRBV12-3 or TRBV12-4 with TRBJ2-7; 8 nucleotides line up with TRBD1. V shed 3 bases and J 4 bases; nucleotides not matched to a gene: 8. The CDR3 totals 15 residues. The CDR3 reads CASSFPGQASYEQYF. CDR3 DNA: TGTGCCAGCAGTTTTCCGGGACAGGCTTCTTACGAGCAGTACTTC.

This chain joins TRBV5-1 and TRBJ2-2; 14 nucleotides line up with TRBD2. This CDR3 is 19 amino acids long. CDR1 SGHRS and CDR2 YFSETQ come from the germline V gene. Germline trimming cut 0 bases from V and 2 bases from J; bases unmatched to any gene: 6. The CDR3 coding sequence is TGCGCCAGCAGCTTGGCTGGGACTAGCGGGGGCTCCAACACCGGGGAGCTGTTTTTT. Residues: CASSLAGTSGGSNTGELFF.

This clonotype showed up just a few times. The chain uses TRBV20-1 and TRBJ1-1, with D uncertain. This CDR3 has 12 amino acids. Germline V gene data show CDR1 as DFQATT and CDR2 as SNEGSKA (reference sequence). The CDR3, as DNA: TGCAGACCACCAGTCATGGACACTGAAGCTTTCTTT. It codes for CRPPVMDTEAFF.

This chain joins TRBV6-2 or TRBV6-3 and TRBJ1-1, with 8 positions matching TRBD1. Germline CDR1 reads MNHEY; CDR2 reads SVGEGT. The V segment lost 7 bases and the J segment 4 bases; nucleotides outside the gene matches: 8. The CDR3 has 14 amino acids. In DNA, the CDR3 is TGTGCCAGCATCCTACAGGGGGGGAGCACTGAAGCTTTCTTT. This translates into CASILQGGSTEAFF.

The genes are TRBV7-2 and TRBJ2-1, with TRBD2 as a possible D gene (7 bases). CDR1 is SGHTA and CDR2 is FQGNSA in the germline V gene. CDR3 length equals 13 residues. Deletions cut 2 bases from V and 9 bases from J, with 11 bases between. This CDR3 is CASSLNRGGEQFF. In DNA, the CDR3 is TGTGCCAGCAGCTTAAATAGGGGGGGTGAGCAGTTCTTC. Filled out from reference TRBV7-2 and TRBJ2-1, the complete variable domain reads GAGVSQSPSNKVTEKGKDVELRCDPISGHTALYWYRQSLGQGLEFLIYFQGNSAPDKSGLPSDRFSAERTGGSVSTLTIQRTQQEDSAVYLCASSLNRGGEQFFGPGTRLTVL.

This clonotype was counted at least ten times. The chain uses TRBV6-5 and TRBJ2-1; TRBD1 is a possible D gene (7 bases). V dropped 3 bases and J dropped 3 bases, with 18 bases sitting between them. This CDR3 contains 17 residues. Germline V lookup: CDR1 MNHEY, CDR2 SVGAGI. CDR3 nucleotide sequence: TGTGCCAGCAGTTATATCGCAGGGGGGAAGGTCTACAATGAGCAGTTCTTC. It encodes CASSYIAGGKVYNEQFF.

The chain uses TRBV5-1 and TRBJ2-5, with 9 bases fitting TRBD2. Germline CDR1 is SGHRS and CDR2 is YFSETQ. The CDR3 contains 16 residues. J was trimmed by 4 bases and V by 7 bases; bases with no gene match: 14. The CDR3 region is CASAISGGGAAETQYF. As DNA, the CDR3 is TGCGCCAGCGCCATAAGCGGCGGGGGGGCGGCAGAGACCCAGTACTTC.

In DNA form, the CDR3 reads TGTGCCAGCAGCTTCGGACCTAAAAGCTCCTACGAGCAGTACTTC. Translated: CASSFGPKSSYEQYF. This chain uses TRBV5-6 with TRBJ2-7, with D hard to call. V gave up 2 bases and J gave up 0 bases, with 12 bases separating them. CDR1 is SGHDT and CDR2 is YYEEEE in the germline V gene. The CDR3 totals 15 residues.

This clonotype was recorded at least ten times. The chain joins TRBV12-3 or TRBV12-4 to TRBJ1-6, with D tentatively TRBD1 (5 bases). V was cut by 3 bases and J by 14 bases, with 20 bases left in between. The CDR3 contains 15 residues. Written as DNA, the CDR3 is TGTGCCAGCAGTTTGGTGGGCGACAGTCTCACCACCCTCCACTTT. Translated, it gives CASSLVGDSLTTLHF.

This clonotype was seen ten or more times. The chain has TRBV27 and TRBJ1-2, with D maybe TRBD1 (6 bases). The V gene lost 4 bases and the J gene lost 3 bases, with 21 bases spanning the gap. The CDR3 has 17 residues. Germline V CDR1 and CDR2: MNHEY, SMNVEV (reference sequence). CDR3 bases: TGTGCCAGCAGTTACGATAGAAAAAGGGGGGCAGACTATGGCTACACCTTC. It is translated as CASSYDRKRGADYGYTF.

This clonotype appeared a few times. This rearrangement joins TRBV6-6 to TRBJ1-3; perhaps TRBD1 as D (6 bases). V lost 2 bases, J lost 0 bases, and 11 bases lay in between. Per germline, CDR1 MNHNY and CDR2 SVGAGI (reference sequence). The length of the CDR3 is 16 residues. CDR3 bases: TGTGCCAGCAGTTACGGGGGGCTGGGCTCTGGAAACACCATATATTTT. Amino acid sequence: CASSYGGLGSGNTIYF.

This clonotype turned up a few times. The chain couples TRBV27 to TRBJ1-5; possible D gene TRBD1, 6 bases. V dropped 6 bases and J dropped 7 bases, with 16 bases sitting between them. Germline V gene sequence: CDR1 MNHEY, CDR2 SMNVEV (reference sequence). The CDR3 covers 14 residues. The CDR3 DNA reads as TGTGCCAGCAGAAATACAGGGACGGGACAGCCCCAGCATTTT. Its translation: CASRNTGTGQPQHF.

This clonotype was seen more than once but under ten times. CDR3 bases: TGTGCCAGCAGCGCGACAACGGGGACCACTGAAGCTTTCTTT. Translated: CASSATTGTTEAFF. The J gene is TRBJ1-1, the V gene TRBV9, with D possibly TRBD1 on 5 matching bases. The CDR3 length is 14 residues. Trimming removed 3 bases at V and 4 bases at J, with 13 bases between. The V gene's germline CDR1 is SGDLS and CDR2 YYNGEE.

The table lists this clonotype with many counts. This chain links TRBV7-3 with TRBJ2-2; D perhaps matches TRBD2 (5 bases). V lost 7 bases and J lost 7, with 13 bases in between. CDR1 is SGHTA and CDR2 is FQGTGA in the germline V gene. This CDR3 is 13 amino acids long. The CDR3 loop is CASTVFRGGELFF. The CDR3 coding sequence is TGTGCCAGCACCGTCTTCCGGGGCGGGGAGCTGTTTTTT.

The CDR3 coding sequence is TGTGCCAGCAGCGTACGGACTAGCGGGGACACCATATATTTT. Translation: CASSVRTSGDTIYF. V usage is TRBV9 and J usage is TRBJ1-3; D gene unclear. Germline V gene sequence: CDR1 SGDLS, CDR2 YYNGEE. The CDR3 contains 14 residues. Trimming pared 1 base from V and 8 bases from J, leaving 13 bases between.

This clonotype was detected ten times or more. This chain connects TRBV5-4 to TRBJ2-5; 8 bases fit TRBD2. The CDR3 spans 13 residues. Germline CDR1 SGHNT, CDR2 YYREEE (reference sequence). V was clipped by 5 bases and J by 2 bases; unmatched bases: 2. The CDR3 reads CASRTGGQETQYF. The CDR3 DNA follows: TGTGCCAGCAGGACGGGGGGGCAAGAGACCCAGTACTTC. Looking up the rest from reference TRBV5-4 and TRBJ2-5 gives the full variable domain: ETGVTQSPTHLIKTRGQQVTLRCSSQSGHNTVSWYQQALGQGPQFIFQYYREEENGRGNFPPRFSGLQFPNYSSELNVNALELDDSALYLCASRTGGQETQYFGPGTRLLVL.